This entry is about one TCR beta chain. The sample comes from a study of cytomegalovirus exposure and HLA in healthy donors. The ends lost 5 bases at V and 0 bases at J; junction bases unmatched: 6. Germline V gene lookup returns CDR1 SEHNR and CDR2 FQNEAQ (reference sequence). The CDR3 is 15 residues long. In the PCR, 60 Vbeta and 13 Jbeta primers were used. Repertoires were generated with immunoSEQ multiplex PCR, while TCRdb's copy carries only in-frame clones and drops some. The table lists about 150,000 clones, about two thirds of them singletons. Each of the donors was a healthy bone marrow donor.

Sequenced input: PBMCs. J is TRBJ1-1 and V is TRBV7-9; the match to TRBD1 covers 7 bases. The origin of this receptor is a woman in her sixties or seventies in good health and CMV-seropositive. The CDR3 sequence is CASSPRQGLNTEAFF. CDR3 DNA sequence: TGTGCCAGCAGCCCTCGACAGGGTTTGAACACTGAAGCTTTCTTT.